The 21 T cell receptor beta chains below come from one sample, sequenced in a study of T cell repertoires in cytomegalovirus infection. These receptors have no known antigen. TCRdb processed the reads anew with MiXCR; each CDR3 protein has one entry. Of fewer than 1,000,000 distinct CDR3 sequences listed, roughly 30% are singletons. The specimen was cultured CD8+ T cells from PBMCs, collected from culture after CMV antigen stimulation. The receptors were sampled from a human donor in good health (CMV status not recorded). Some clones in this sample may be carry-over from other donors' samples.

Note on this clonotype: An end of the junction does not agree with germline; a read error may underlie this. The V and J genes are TRBV28 and TRBJ1-4; D is ambiguous. The CDR3 runs 15 residues. Per the germline V gene, CDR1 is MDHEN and CDR2 is SYDVKM. In nucleotides, the CDR3 is TGTGCCAGCAGTTTATCGGTGGCGACTAATGAAAAACTGTCTTTT. Translated: CASSLSVATNEKLSF.

The table lists this clonotype with a few counts. The V and J genes are TRBV15 and TRBJ2-1; the match to TRBD1 covers 8 bases. V shed 3 bases and J 12 bases; nucleotides not matched to a gene: 10. The CDR3 is made up of 14 amino acids. CDR1 and CDR2 (germline): LNHNV, YYDKDF (reference sequence). The CDR3 loop is CATSRDLQGDGQFF. The CDR3 DNA is TGTGCCACCAGCAGGGACCTACAGGGGGACGGGCAGTTCTTC. The full variable domain, completed using reference TRBV15 and TRBJ2-1, is DAMVIQNPRYQVTQFGKPVTLSCSQTLNHNVMYWYQQKSSQAPKLLFHYYDKDFNNEADTPDNFQSRRPNTSFCFLDIRSPGLGDTAMYLCATSRDLQGDGQFFGPGTRLTVL.

This clonotype was seen a single time. This rearrangement joins TRBV9 to TRBJ2-2; the match to TRBD1 covers 8 bases. Germline CDR1 and CDR2: SGDLS and YYNGEE. Trimming at V came to 0 bases and at J to 3 bases, leaving 4 bases not matched to a gene. CDR3 length equals 16 residues. The CDR3 sequence: CASSVDTGGYTGELFF. The CDR3 DNA reads as TGTGCCAGCAGCGTAGATACAGGGGGTTACACCGGGGAGCTGTTTTTT.

In this sample, this clonotype turned up a few times. The chain carries TRBV7-9 and TRBJ2-7, with D unresolved. The germline gives CDR1 SEHNR, CDR2 FQNEAQ (reference sequence). Trimming removed 1 base from V and 1 base from J, with 14 bases in between. The CDR3 consists of 16 residues. CDR3 region: CASSLDARSVSYEQYF. The CDR3 nucleotides are TGTGCCAGCAGCTTAGACGCGAGGTCGGTATCCTACGAGCAGTACTTC.

This clonotype was recorded many times. The chain couples TRBV27 to TRBJ1-1; tentatively, D is TRBD1 (5 bases). This CDR3 spans 13 amino acids. Germline V gene lookup returns CDR1 MNHEY and CDR2 SMNVEV (reference sequence). V dropped 6 bases and J dropped 5 bases, with 13 bases sitting between them. The CDR3 sequence is CASSLDRGTEAFF. The DNA for the CDR3 is TGTGCCAGCAGCTTAGATCGGGGGACTGAAGCTTTCTTT.

This chain joins TRBV5-1 and TRBJ2-6, with D possibly matching TRBD1 (7 bases). The V and J ends lost 0 bases and 0 bases respectively, with 13 bases between them. This CDR3 spans 18 amino acids. Germline V gene sequence: CDR1 SGHRS, CDR2 YFSETQ. The CDR3 nucleotides are TGCGCCAGCAGCTTGGGACAGGGACTCACCTCTGGGGCCAACGTCCTGACTTTC. This translates into CASSLGQGLTSGANVLTF.

The chain carries TRBV5-1 and TRBJ1-2, with TRBD1 matching 10 bases. This CDR3 has 17 amino acids. After removal of 3 bases from V and 6 bases from J, the junction contained 14 bases not matched to a gene. CDR1 and CDR2 from the germline V gene are SGHRS and YFSETQ. DNA of the CDR3: TGCGCCAGCAGCTCGCTACCGGGACAGGGGACGGATAATGGCTACACCTTC. This encodes CASSSLPGQGTDNGYTF.

This clonotype was observed once. The chain combines TRBV27 with TRBJ2-5; TRBD1 matches 9 bases. Per the germline V gene, CDR1 is MNHEY and CDR2 is SMNVEV (reference sequence). The length of the CDR3 is 17 residues. The junction had 7 bases not matched to a gene; V was cut back by 2 bases and J by 0 bases. CDR3 residues: CASSLRVGTGYQETQYF. CDR3 coding DNA: TGTGCCAGCAGTTTAAGGGTGGGGACAGGGTACCAAGAGACCCAGTACTTC.

The V and J genes are TRBV28 and TRBJ2-3; 16 nucleotides match TRBD2. CDR1 is MDHEN and CDR2 is SYDVKM in the germline V gene. This CDR3 is 18 amino acids long. Trimming removed 5 bases from V and 5 bases from J; junction bases left unmatched: 10. DNA for the CDR3: TGTGCCAGCAGTCGACTCGGGACTAGCGGGGGGGCCGAAGATACGCAGTATTTT. Translated: CASSRLGTSGGAEDTQYF.

This clonotype was detected ten times or more. The rearrangement links TRBV7-8 to TRBJ2-7; D possibly uses TRBD1 or TRBD2 (5 bases each). This CDR3 is built from 14 residues. V lost 11 bases to trimming and J lost 6 bases, with 23 bases between them. The germline V gene has CDR1 SGHVS and CDR2 FQNEAQ. CDR3 loop: CASLLLGTLGEQYF. The CDR3 DNA reads TGTGCCTCACTCTTGCTAGGGACGTTGGGCGAGCAGTACTTC.

The chain couples TRBV27 to TRBJ1-4, with D possibly being TRBD1 (5 bases). Germline CDR1 is MNHEY and CDR2 is SMNVEV (reference sequence). The CDR3 consists of 17 residues. Between the trimmed V and J ends, which lost 4 bases and 0 bases, there was a span of 15 bases. The CDR3 reads CASSSILSGTTNEKLFF. CDR3 bases: TGTGCCAGCAGTTCGATCCTATCAGGGACAACTAATGAAAAACTGTTTTTT.

The chain couples TRBV6-5 to TRBJ1-2; unclear D gene. V lost 2 bases to trimming and J lost 7 bases, with 17 bases between them. CDR3 length: 15 amino acids. Germline CDR1 is MNHEY and CDR2 is SVGAGI. The CDR3 DNA sequence: TGTGCCAGCAGTTACACCCCCCGAGAACAGAGTGGCTACACCTTC. As protein: CASSYTPREQSGYTF.

The J gene is TRBJ2-1, the V gene TRBV15; TRBD1 matches at 7 bases. The V gene's germline CDR1 is LNHNV and CDR2 YYDKDF (reference sequence). V dropped 1 base and J dropped 10; count of bases not matched to a gene: 16. This CDR3 is 17 amino acids long. The CDR3: CATSRGWTGDPSAEQFF. The CDR3 coding sequence is TGTGCCACCAGCAGAGGGTGGACAGGCGACCCCTCCGCGGAGCAGTTCTTC.

V and J are TRBV27 and TRBJ1-1; no clear D gene. V was clipped by 3 bases and J by 4 bases, with 12 bases between them. Germline CDR1 reads MNHEY; CDR2 reads SMNVEV (reference sequence). This CDR3 has 14 residues. The CDR3 DNA follows: TGTGCCAGCAGTTTCGGCTTGGATGGCACTGAAGCTTTCTTT. Encoded protein: CASSFGLDGTEAFF.

The genes are TRBV5-3 and TRBJ1-4, with 10 positions matching TRBD1. TRBV5-3 is sorted into the ORF group, with uncertain function. V was pared by 8 bases and J by 10 bases, with 14 bases of the junction left unmatched. This CDR3 comprises 15 residues. For the CDR3, the DNA is TGTGCCAGCAGCATACAGACAGGGGGCGCGAGAAAACTGTTTTTT. It yields the protein CASSIQTGGARKLFF.

DNA for the CDR3: TGTGCCAGCGGACCGGGGGAGACCCAGTACTTC. Its protein is CASGPGETQYF. The V gene is TRBV12-5, the J gene TRBJ2-5; the D gene is possibly TRBD2 (5 bases). The CDR3 is 11 amino acids. The V gene's germline CDR1 is LGHNT and CDR2 FRNRAP.

The chain recombines TRBV24-1 with TRBJ2-2; D possibly corresponds to TRBD1 (6 bases). Looked up from germline, CDR1 is KGHDR and CDR2 is SFDVKD. V was pared by 10 bases and J by 4 bases, with 21 bases between. The CDR3 contains 16 residues. The CDR3 DNA reads TGTGCCACATCGGGTCGGTCCTCAGGGGCCACCGGGGAGCTGTTTTTT. As protein: CATSGRSSGATGELFF.

This clonotype came up many times. The V gene is TRBV7-8, the J gene TRBJ2-1; 13 nucleotides match TRBD2. The CDR3 spans 18 residues. CDR1 is SGHVS and CDR2 is FQNEAQ in the germline V gene. The J segment lost 3 bases and the V segment lost 5 bases, leaving 10 bases of the junction unmatched. This CDR3 reads CASSPQAGTSGVYNEQFF. CDR3 nucleotides: TGTGCCAGCAGCCCGCAAGCCGGGACTAGCGGGGTCTACAATGAGCAGTTCTTC.

This chain connects TRBV12-3 or TRBV12-4 to TRBJ2-5; no reliable D call. Trimming stripped 8 bases from V and 4 bases from J, with 11 bases between. The CDR3 loop spans 12 amino acids. In nucleotides, the CDR3 is TGTGCCAGCCTCCGGTCAGGAGAGACCCAGTACTTC. It codes for CASLRSGETQYF.

This clonotype came up a few times. The chain carries TRBV18 and TRBJ2-5; D is uncertain. V lost 6 bases, J lost 6 bases, and 8 bases lay in between. The germline V gene encodes CDR1 KGHSH and CDR2 LQKENI. The CDR3 length is 11 residues. CDR3 loop: CASSGFQTQYF. The CDR3 DNA reads as TGTGCCAGCTCCGGGTTCCAGACCCAGTACTTC. The entire variable domain, with the rest obtained from reference TRBV18 and TRBJ2-5, is as follows: NAGVMQNPRHLVRRRGQEARLRCSPMKGHSHVYWYRQLPEEGLKFMVYLQKENIIDESGMPKERFSAEFPKEGPSILRIQQVVRGDSAAYFCASSGFQTQYFGPGTRLLVL.

This clonotype has ten or more counts. The chain recombines TRBV7-8 with TRBJ1-1; D possibly corresponds to TRBD1 (6 bases). The CDR3 is made up of 13 amino acids. Trimming cost V 1 base and J 7 bases, with 10 bases left between them. The germline V gene encodes CDR1 SGHVS and CDR2 FQNEAQ. The CDR3 here is CASSLGGAGEAFF. CDR3 nucleotide sequence: TGTGCCAGCAGCTTAGGGGGGGCGGGTGAAGCTTTCTTT.